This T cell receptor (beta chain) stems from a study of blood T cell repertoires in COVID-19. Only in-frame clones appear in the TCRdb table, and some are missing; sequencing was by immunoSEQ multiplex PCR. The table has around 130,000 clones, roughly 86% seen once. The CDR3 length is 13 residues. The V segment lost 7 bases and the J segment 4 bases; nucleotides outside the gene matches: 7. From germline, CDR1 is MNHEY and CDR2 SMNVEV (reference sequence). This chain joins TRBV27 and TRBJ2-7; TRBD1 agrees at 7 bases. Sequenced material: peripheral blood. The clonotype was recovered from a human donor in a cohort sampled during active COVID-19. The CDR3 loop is CASMRRGSYEQYF. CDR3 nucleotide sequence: TGTGCCAGCATGCGCAGGGGGTCTTACGAGCAGTACTTC.